Listed here are 2 T cell receptor beta chains from one sample, sequenced in a study of blood T cells in healthy people across ages (dated by TCRdb to about 2015). Library preparation used 5' RACE. Data came from an Illumina HiSeq 2500. A second about 6 to 11 cycle PCR used a sample-barcoded 5' primer and a J-beta primer mix. TCRdb passed the public sequencing reads through fastp at Q25 and MiXCR, retaining productive beta sequences. Each entry is one CDR3 protein sequence, shown with its most common DNA and genes. The sample includes roughly 1,800,000 distinct CDR3 sequences, with 49% observed a single time. The top ten clones comprise over 2% of the sample. Sequencing was performed on blood. Receptor source: a middle-aged woman in good health.

The chain employs TRBV5-1 and TRBJ2-7; a weak D match, TRBD1 (7 bases). The CDR3 has 15 residues. Germline V gives CDR1 SGHRS, CDR2 YFSETQ. Deletions cut 4 bases from V and 3 bases from J, with 17 bases between. DNA of the CDR3: TGCGCCAGCAGCGTCGCCGGGGGACAGAACTACGAGCAGTACTTC. This encodes CASSVAGGQNYEQYF.

This sequence joins TRBV7-2 and TRBJ2-7; D is perhaps TRBD1 (5 bases). Trimming stripped 3 bases from V and 1 base from J, with 10 bases between. The CDR3 contains 14 residues. CDR1 is SGHTA, CDR2 FQGNSA, per germline. DNA for the CDR3: TGTGCCAGCAGCTTTACTACAGGTTCCTACGAGCAGTACTTC. Amino acids: CASSFTTGSYEQYF.